The 23 T cell receptor beta chains below come from one sample, sequenced in a study of regulatory T cells in long-lasting Graves disease. As to time point: newly diagnosed GD, antithyroid drugs for less than 3 months. From PBMCs, RNA was extracted and then used to make the TCR library. Arm-PCR of CDR3 regions with iRepertoire HTBI primers generated TCR beta libraries. TCRdb used MiXCR to reprocess the multiplex PCR reads, holding one entry per CDR3 protein. The data show around 250,000 distinct CDR3 sequences, more than 15% seen once. These data are also associated with another study on T cells in Graves' hyperthyroidism and ophthalmopathy.

The sample was peripheral blood mononuclear cells (PBMCs), taken at new diagnosis, from a patient treated with antithyroid drugs. These receptors were obtained from a woman aged 25 to 39 with Graves disease.

This clonotype was counted a few times. Compared with germline, one end of the junction differs, possibly owing to a read error. This chain links TRBV4-1 with TRBJ1-6; no reliable D call. Germline assignment: CDR1 MGHRA and CDR2 YSYEKL. This CDR3 has 18 residues. CDR3 DNA: TGCGCCAGCAGCCAAGACTTCACCTCCCCTACGTATAATTCACCCCCCCACTTT. Translation: CASSQDFTSPTYNSPPHF.

Details on this clonotype: Only one base separates this from a far larger clonotype, so it likely reflects a read error. In DNA, the CDR3 is TGTGCCAGTAGGGTCAGCTCGAACACTGAAGCTTTCTTT. This sequence encodes CASRVSSNTEAFF. The gene calls are TRBV19 and TRBJ1-1; D gene uncertain. Deletions cut 6 bases from V and 1 base from J, with 9 bases between. The CDR3 consists of 13 residues. Germline lookup yields CDR1 LNHDA and CDR2 SQIVND (reference sequence).

This clonotype was counted many times. The chain combines TRBV6-2 or TRBV6-3 with TRBJ2-1, with 11 nucleotides matching TRBD2. The V segment lost 7 bases and the J segment 10 bases; nucleotides outside the gene matches: 6. CDR1 and CDR2 (germline): MNHEY, SVGEGT. The CDR3 extends over 13 amino acids. The CDR3 coding sequence is TGTGCCAGCACCGCCGGGACTAGCGGCGAGCAGTTCTTC. Encoded protein: CASTAGTSGEQFF.

This clonotype has more than one count but fewer than ten. The chain uses TRBV5-1 and TRBJ2-7; D is perhaps TRBD1 (5 bases). CDR3 size: 13 residues. The ends were cut back, 0 bases at V and 12 bases at J, with 16 bases in the middle. Germline CDR1 SGHRS, CDR2 YFSETQ. The CDR3 DNA sequence: TGCGCCAGCAGCTTGGTAGGACAAAAAACCCCGTACTTC. Its translation: CASSLVGQKTPYF.

This clonotype showed up many times. This chain links TRBV20-1 with TRBJ2-1, with 9 bases lining up with TRBD2. The CDR3 is 11 amino acids. CDR1 and CDR2 (germline): DFQATT, SNEGSKA (reference sequence). CDR3 coding DNA: TGCGGGAGCGGGGGGCCAGGTGAGCAGTTCTTC. Translation gives CGSGGPGEQFF.

This clonotype was counted at least ten times. This rearrangement joins TRBV7-8 to TRBJ2-5; D is perhaps TRBD1 (6 bases). Germline CDR1 and CDR2: SGHVS and FQNEAQ. V lost 5 bases to trimming and J lost 5 bases, with 15 bases between them. The CDR3 sequence is 14 residues long. CDR3: CASSLRDMIETQYF. CDR3 bases: TGTGCCAGCAGCCTCCGGGACATGATCGAGACCCAGTACTTC.

Here the CDR3 DNA reads TGTGCCAGCAGTGCCCGACAGTCCTCACCCCTCCACTTT. As protein: CASSARQSSPLHF. This chain joins TRBV27 and TRBJ1-6; D is perhaps TRBD1 (5 bases). This CDR3 region has 13 residues. Trimming left V 5 bases short and J 10 bases short, with 12 bases between. CDR1 and CDR2 from the germline V gene are MNHEY and SMNVEV (reference sequence).

The sample holds many counts of this clonotype. The chain employs TRBV5-5 and TRBJ2-1; 7 positions agree with TRBD1. Per the germline V gene, CDR1 is SGHKS and CDR2 is YYEKEE (reference sequence). V shed 0 bases and J 7 bases; nucleotides not matched to a gene: 7. CDR3 size: 15 residues. The CDR3 sequence is CASSLEGALWNEQFF. CDR3 in DNA: TGTGCCAGCAGCTTGGAGGGGGCGCTTTGGAATGAGCAGTTCTTC.

Comments on this clonotype: One end of the junction does not line up with germline, which may come from a read error. In DNA form, the CDR3 reads TGTGCCAGCACCGGGCCCCTAAGGAAGAACAGGGGGCGCCCGGGTGGCTACATCTTC. This codes for CASTGPLRKNRGRPGGYIF. The gene calls are TRBV12-3 or TRBV12-4 and TRBJ1-2; 9 nucleotides match TRBD1. The CDR3 spans 19 residues.

The rearrangement joins TRBV4-1 to TRBJ2-5; the match to TRBD2 covers 13 bases. There are 17 residues in the CDR3. The V gene's germline CDR1 is MGHRA and CDR2 YSYEKL. The V gene end was trimmed by 4 bases and the J gene end by 4 bases; junction bases not matched to a gene: 9. CDR3 protein: CASSRSWTSGGSETQYF. CDR3 in DNA: TGCGCCAGCAGCCGATCTTGGACTAGCGGGGGTTCAGAGACCCAGTACTTC.

This clonotype appeared a few times. This chain uses TRBV10-2 with TRBJ2-3, with no clear D. The germline V and J ends were trimmed by 8 bases and 5 bases, with 8 bases remaining between them. This CDR3 is built from 11 residues. Germline CDR1 WSHSY, CDR2 SAAADI. CDR3 nucleotide sequence: TGCGCCAGCGGCTCCCTAGATACGCAGTATTTT. Its protein product is CASGSLDTQYF.

Notes on this clonotype: This may be a read error: a much more frequent sequence differs by one nucleotide. This sequence joins TRBV2 and TRBJ1-2; D gene uncertain. The length of the CDR3 is 14 residues. CDR1 and CDR2 from the germline V gene are SNHLY and FYNNEI. The CDR3 DNA reads as TGTGCCAGCAGTGGGCAGCCAGCTAACTATGGCCACACCTTC. It codes for CASSGQPANYGHTF.

The gene calls are TRBV4-1 and TRBJ1-6; 8 nucleotides align to TRBD1. Germline V lookup: CDR1 MGHRA, CDR2 YSYEKL. The CDR3 covers 15 residues. The V segment lost 6 bases and the J segment 7 bases; nucleotides outside the gene matches: 8. The CDR3 sequence: CASSLPGQGNSPLHF. The CDR3 DNA reads TGCGCCAGCAGTTTACCTGGACAGGGCAATTCACCCCTCCACTTT.

Concerning this clonotype: The junction does not match germline at one end; this may be a read error. The rearrangement uses TRBV12-3 or TRBV12-4 and TRBJ1-1, with TRBD1 matching over 8 bases. The CDR3 totals 13 residues. The chain's CDR3 is CASRRTGSTETFF. Written as DNA, the CDR3 is TGTGCCAGCAGACGGACAGGGTCCACTGAAACTTTCTTT.

This clonotype has a count of ten or more. The chain uses TRBV7-8 and TRBJ1-2, with D hard to call. Per the germline V gene, CDR1 is SGHVS and CDR2 is FQNEAQ. V lost 7 bases and J lost 4, with 10 bases in between. This CDR3 comprises 12 residues. This CDR3 reads CASTERGYGYTF. The CDR3 DNA is TGTGCCAGCACCGAACGGGGCTATGGCTACACCTTC.

In its sample, this clonotype was seen many times. The CDR3 nucleotides are TGTGCCAGCAGTTCAGGGGCCCTAAATCAGCCCCAGCATTTT. It codes for CASSSGALNQPQHF. The J gene is TRBJ1-5, the V gene TRBV12-3 or TRBV12-4; tentative D call: TRBD1 (6 bases). The CDR3 spans 14 residues. Trimming removed 4 bases at V and 4 bases at J, with 11 bases between.

This clonotype was recorded many times. The chain has TRBV6-9 and TRBJ2-3; D perhaps matches TRBD2 (6 bases). Germline V gene data show CDR1 as MNHGY and CDR2 as SVAAGI. CDR3 length: 14 residues. The ends were cut back, 3 bases at V and 2 bases at J, with 9 bases in the middle. The CDR3 nucleotides are TGTGCCAGCAGTTACGGGGGTGCCACAGATACGCAGTATTTT. Translating it yields CASSYGGATDTQYF.

There are many counts of this clonotype. The chain joins TRBV9 to TRBJ2-1; D ambiguous. Looked up from germline, CDR1 is SGDLS and CDR2 is YYNGEE. CDR3 length: 10 residues. Trimming took 4 bases from V and 7 from J, leaving 3 bases between them. CDR3 nucleotides: TGTGCCAGCAGCATTAATGAGCAGTTCTTC. Its translation is CASSINEQFF.

This clonotype has a count of ten or more. The rearrangement uses TRBV18 and TRBJ1-1, with D possibly matching TRBD1 (6 bases). The V end was cut by 3 bases, the J end by 1 base, with 9 bases between. The CDR3 length is 14 residues. Germline values: CDR1 KGHSH, CDR2 LQKENI. DNA for the CDR3: TGTGCCAGCTCACCGCGACAGGAGAACACTGAAGCTTTCTTT. This encodes CASSPRQENTEAFF.

The chain recombines TRBV6-1 with TRBJ1-1, with a possible D match to TRBD1 (6 bases). Germline CDR1 MNHNS, CDR2 SASEGT. This CDR3 is built from 14 residues. Trimming pared 5 bases from V and 2 bases from J, leaving 12 bases between. CDR3 in DNA: TGTGCCAGCAGTAAGACAGGCCTCAACACTGAAGCTTTCTTT. Residues: CASSKTGLNTEAFF.

Many counts were recorded for this clonotype. V is TRBV7-2 and J is TRBJ2-1; TRBD2 matches at 11 bases. The CDR3 totals 15 residues. Germline loops: CDR1 SGHTA, CDR2 FQGNSA. Trimming took 5 bases from V and 4 from J; bases not matched to a gene: 4. CDR3 sequence: CASSHSGGVYNEQFF. For the CDR3, the DNA is TGTGCCAGCAGCCATAGCGGGGGGGTTTACAATGAGCAGTTCTTC.

Many counts were recorded for this clonotype. The rearrangement joins TRBV19 to TRBJ1-1, with D maybe TRBD1 (5 bases). Germline assignment: CDR1 LNHDA and CDR2 SQIVND (reference sequence). The CDR3 sequence is 13 residues long. V was clipped by 7 bases and J by 5 bases, with 14 bases between them. The CDR3 loop is CASTKEGRTEAFF. The DNA for the CDR3 is TGTGCCAGTACAAAGGAGGGGAGAACTGAAGCTTTCTTT. The entire variable domain, with the rest obtained from reference TRBV19 and TRBJ1-1, is as follows: DGGITQSPKYLFRKEGQNVTLSCEQNLNHDAMYWYRQDPGQGLRLIYYSQIVNDFQKGDIAEGYSVSREKKESFPLTVTSAQKNPTAFYLCASTKEGRTEAFFGQGTRLTVV.

The table lists this clonotype with a few counts. The chain employs TRBV5-6 and TRBJ1-5; 8 bases fit TRBD1. The CDR3 length is 14 residues. With 4 bases clipped from V and 8 bases from J, the junction kept 8 bases outside the gene matches. From germline, CDR1 is SGHDT and CDR2 YYEEEE. The CDR3 nucleotides are TGTGCCAGCAGCAAAGGGACAGGTCGAGAGCCCCAGCATTTT. Translation: CASSKGTGREPQHF.